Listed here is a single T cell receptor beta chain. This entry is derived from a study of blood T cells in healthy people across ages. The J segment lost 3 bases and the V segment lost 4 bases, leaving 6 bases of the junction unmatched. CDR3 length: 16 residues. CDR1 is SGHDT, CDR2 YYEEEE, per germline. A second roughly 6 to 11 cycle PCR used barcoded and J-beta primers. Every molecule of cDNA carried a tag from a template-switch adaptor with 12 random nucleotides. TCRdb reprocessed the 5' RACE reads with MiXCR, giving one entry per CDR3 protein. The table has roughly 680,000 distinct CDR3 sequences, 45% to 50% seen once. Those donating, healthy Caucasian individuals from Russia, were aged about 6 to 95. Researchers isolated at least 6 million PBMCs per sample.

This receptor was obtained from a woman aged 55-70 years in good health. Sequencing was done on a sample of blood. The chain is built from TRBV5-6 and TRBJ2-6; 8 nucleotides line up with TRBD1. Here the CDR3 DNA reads TGTGCCAGCAGCCACGGACAGGGTTATGGGGCCAACGTCCTGACTTTC. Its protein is CASSHGQGYGANVLTF.